Listed below are T cell receptor beta chains from one sample, sequenced in a study of blood T cell repertoires in COVID-19. TCRdb's copy holds only in-frame clones and misses some; the assay was immunoSEQ multiplex PCR. The data show a few hundred thousand clones, approximately 86% seen once. Sequenced material: peripheral blood. Receptors originate from a woman aged 70-85 years with active or convalescent COVID-19. Both conserved end residues are part of each CDR3. Fields, in order: V gene, CDR3 length, J gene, clone size, D gene, CDR3 DNA, CDR3 protein. The D gene is left open where the match is weak. The size entry is marked missing in some rows and otherwise reads once, few, many or a size class.

V gene: TRBV19; CDR3 length: 15; J gene: TRBJ2-5; clone size: -; D gene: TRBD1; CDR3 DNA: TGTGCCAGTAGTATGGGACAGGGAAATGGAGAGACCCAGTACTTC; CDR3 protein: CASSMGQGNGETQYF
V gene: TRBV2; CDR3 length: 16; J gene: TRBJ2-1; clone size: -; D gene: -; CDR3 DNA: TGTGCCAGCAGTGAATTTGTCGGGGTCTCCTACAATGAGCAGTTCTTC; CDR3 protein: CASSEFVGVSYNEQFF
V gene: TRBV11-2; CDR3 length: 15; J gene: TRBJ1-1; clone size: -; D gene: TRBD1; CDR3 DNA: TGTGCCAGCAGCTCGATGAGGGACAGGGGGCAGAAAGCTTTCTTT; CDR3 protein: CASSSMRDRGQKAFF
V gene: TRBV4-1; CDR3 length: 16; J gene: TRBJ1-2; clone size: -; D gene: TRBD1; CDR3 DNA: TGCGCCAGCAGCCAAAATACTAGACAGGGGTGGGATGGCTACACCTTC; CDR3 protein: CASSQNTRQGWDGYTF
V gene: TRBV6-2/TRBV6-3; CDR3 length: 14; J gene: TRBJ1-1; clone size: -; D gene: -; CDR3 DNA: TGTGCCAGCAGTTACTCGGCAGGGTTCTCAGAAGCTTTCTTT; CDR3 protein: CASSYSAGFSEAFF
V gene: TRBV11-2; CDR3 length: 17; J gene: TRBJ1-4; clone size: -; D gene: -; CDR3 DNA: TGTGCCAGCAGCTTAGAAGGTCGAGGACAAAGGGGCGAAAAACTGTTTTTT; CDR3 protein: CASSLEGRGQRGEKLFF
V gene: TRBV7-2; CDR3 length: 12; J gene: TRBJ1-4; clone size: -; D gene: -; CDR3 DNA: TGTGCCAGCAGCACATCGAGGGAAAAACTGTTTTTT; CDR3 protein: CASSTSREKLFF
V gene: TRBV6-6; CDR3 length: 14; J gene: TRBJ2-7; clone size: -; D gene: -; CDR3 DNA: TGTGCCAGCAGTTACTCGCCAGACTACTACGAGCAGTACTTC; CDR3 protein: CASSYSPDYYEQYF
V gene: TRBV11-2; CDR3 length: 18; J gene: TRBJ1-5; clone size: once; D gene: -; CDR3 DNA: TGTGCCAGCAGCTTAAATCACCCGGGGGGGAGGGGGAATCAGCCCCAGCATTTT; CDR3 protein: CASSLNHPGGRGNQPQHF
V gene: TRBV6-4; CDR3 length: 13; J gene: TRBJ1-2; clone size: -; D gene: TRBD1; CDR3 DNA: TGTGCCAGCAGCGAAGACAGGGTGGGGGGCTACACCTTC; CDR3 protein: CASSEDRVGGYTF
V gene: TRBV14; CDR3 length: 15; J gene: TRBJ1-2; clone size: few; D gene: TRBD1; CDR3 DNA: TGTGCCAGCAGCTGGCCGACAGGGGGCTATAATGGCTACACCTTC; CDR3 protein: CASSWPTGGYNGYTF
V gene: TRBV12-3/TRBV12-4; CDR3 length: 12; J gene: TRBJ2-7; clone size: -; D gene: -; CDR3 DNA: TGTGCCAGCAGTTTTGCGGCCTACGAGCAGTACTTC; CDR3 protein: CASSFAAYEQYF
V gene: TRBV11-2; CDR3 length: 14; J gene: TRBJ1-1; clone size: -; D gene: TRBD1; CDR3 DNA: TGTGCCAGCAGCTTAGGTCCAGGGGGCACTGAAGCTTTCTTT; CDR3 protein: CASSLGPGGTEAFF
V gene: TRBV19; CDR3 length: 14; J gene: TRBJ2-3; clone size: -; D gene: -; CDR3 DNA: TGTGCCAGTAGTATAGCTAGCCCCACAGATACGCAGTATTTT; CDR3 protein: CASSIASPTDTQYF
V gene: TRBV6-1; CDR3 length: 15; J gene: TRBJ2-7; clone size: -; D gene: TRBD1; CDR3 DNA: TGTGCCAGCAGTGAAAGCGGGACAGGGATCTACGAGCAGTACTTC; CDR3 protein: CASSESGTGIYEQYF
V gene: TRBV11-2; CDR3 length: 13; J gene: TRBJ1-2; clone size: -; D gene: -; CDR3 DNA: TGTGCCAGCAGCCATGGGCAGGGTGGTGGCTACACCTTC; CDR3 protein: CASSHGQGGGYTF
V gene: TRBV19; CDR3 length: 14; J gene: TRBJ1-1; clone size: -; D gene: -; CDR3 DNA: TGTGCCAGTAGTATCCCCGTACAGTACACTGAAGCTTTCTTT; CDR3 protein: CASSIPVQYTEAFF
V gene: TRBV2; CDR3 length: 15; J gene: TRBJ1-2; clone size: -; D gene: -; CDR3 DNA: TGTGCCAGCAGCTCGACCCCAGGGAACCCTTATGGCTACACCTTC; CDR3 protein: CASSSTPGNPYGYTF
V gene: TRBV9; CDR3 length: 14; J gene: TRBJ2-2; clone size: -; D gene: -; CDR3 DNA: TGTGCCAGCAGCCCCCGTGCGAACACCGGGGAGCTGTTTTTT; CDR3 protein: CASSPRANTGELFF
V gene: TRBV5-5; CDR3 length: 12; J gene: TRBJ1-4; clone size: -; D gene: -; CDR3 DNA: TGTGCCAGCAGCTTGAGCGTGACAGAACTGTTTTTT; CDR3 protein: CASSLSVTELFF
V gene: TRBV5-1; CDR3 length: 18; J gene: TRBJ2-3; clone size: -; D gene: TRBD2; CDR3 DNA: TGCGCCAGCAGCTCGGGGACTAGCGGGGGGCCAGGGACAGATACGCAGTATTTT; CDR3 protein: CASSSGTSGGPGTDTQYF
V gene: TRBV7-9; CDR3 length: 13; J gene: TRBJ1-1; clone size: -; D gene: -; CDR3 DNA: TGTGCCAGCAGCGACGTTCTCGGACAGGAAGCTTTCTTT; CDR3 protein: CASSDVLGQEAFF
V gene: TRBV9; CDR3 length: 17; J gene: TRBJ1-5; clone size: -; D gene: TRBD1; CDR3 DNA: TGTGCCAGCAGCGAGGGGCGGGACAGTTTTAGCAATCAGCCCCAGCATTTT; CDR3 protein: CASSEGRDSFSNQPQHF
V gene: TRBV6-5; CDR3 length: 15; J gene: TRBJ2-3; clone size: once; D gene: TRBD1; CDR3 DNA: TGTGCCAGCGCAAGGGACAGGGGGGCACAAGATACGCAGTATTTT; CDR3 protein: CASARDRGAQDTQYF
V gene: TRBV10-2; CDR3 length: 14; J gene: TRBJ1-1; clone size: -; D gene: -; CDR3 DNA: TGCGCCAGCAGTGAGTCACCAGGGGAGACTGAAGCTTTCTTT; CDR3 protein: CASSESPGETEAFF
V gene: TRBV6-5; CDR3 length: 15; J gene: TRBJ1-5; clone size: -; D gene: TRBD1; CDR3 DNA: TGTGCCAGCAGTAGGACAGGGCTTAGCAATCAGCCCCAGCATTTT; CDR3 protein: CASSRTGLSNQPQHF
V gene: TRBV5-1; CDR3 length: 14; J gene: TRBJ2-5; clone size: -; D gene: TRBD1; CDR3 DNA: TGCGCCAGCAGCCGCGGACAGGGGGTAGAGACCCAGTACTTC; CDR3 protein: CASSRGQGVETQYF
V gene: TRBV10-3; CDR3 length: 16; J gene: TRBJ2-2; clone size: -; D gene: -; CDR3 DNA: TGTGCCATCAGTGAGATTGGAAGCGGAGGAACCGGGGAGCTGTTTTTT; CDR3 protein: CAISEIGSGGTGELFF
V gene: TRBV5-1; CDR3 length: 16; J gene: TRBJ1-6; clone size: -; D gene: TRBD1; CDR3 DNA: TGCGCCAGCAGCCCCGACAGGGTGATTAAGAATTCACCCCTCCACTTT; CDR3 protein: CASSPDRVIKNSPLHF
V gene: TRBV2; CDR3 length: 14; J gene: TRBJ1-6; clone size: -; D gene: -; CDR3 DNA: TGTGCCAGCAACCCCACAGGGTATAATTCACCCCTCCACTTT; CDR3 protein: CASNPTGYNSPLHF
V gene: TRBV27; CDR3 length: 14; J gene: TRBJ1-5; clone size: -; D gene: -; CDR3 DNA: TGTGCCAGCAGTACAACACATAGCAATCAGCCCCAGCATTTT; CDR3 protein: CASSTTHSNQPQHF
V gene: TRBV27; CDR3 length: 15; J gene: TRBJ1-4; clone size: -; D gene: -; CDR3 DNA: TGTGCCACTGCCTCAGGCATTCCCACTAATGAAAAACTGTTTTTT; CDR3 protein: CATASGIPTNEKLFF
V gene: TRBV7-2; CDR3 length: 14; J gene: TRBJ1-1; clone size: few; D gene: -; CDR3 DNA: TGTGCCAGCAGCTACGGACCTCGGGGGACTGAAGCTTTCTTT; CDR3 protein: CASSYGPRGTEAFF
V gene: TRBV7-2; CDR3 length: 14; J gene: TRBJ1-1; clone size: -; D gene: -; CDR3 DNA: TGTGCCAGCAGCGGCTTTCAGGGGAACACTGAAGCTTTCTTT; CDR3 protein: CASSGFQGNTEAFF
V gene: TRBV29-1; CDR3 length: 12; J gene: TRBJ1-2; clone size: few; D gene: TRBD1; CDR3 DNA: TGCAGCGTTCCTGGGACAGGGGATGGCTACACCTTC; CDR3 protein: CSVPGTGDGYTF
V gene: TRBV7-2; CDR3 length: 16; J gene: TRBJ1-5; clone size: -; D gene: -; CDR3 DNA: TGTGCCAGCAGCTTAGTAGTCGGGAATAGCAATCAGCCCCAGCATTTT; CDR3 protein: CASSLVVGNSNQPQHF
V gene: TRBV24-1; CDR3 length: 21; J gene: TRBJ2-3; clone size: -; D gene: TRBD2; CDR3 DNA: TGTGCCACCTCCTCACCCCGACTAGCGGGGGGTCGTCCCCGGTTCACAGATACGCAGTATTTT; CDR3 protein: CATSSPRLAGGRPRFTDTQYF
V gene: TRBV6-5; CDR3 length: 12; J gene: TRBJ2-7; clone size: -; D gene: TRBD1; CDR3 DNA: TGTGCCAGTGGACAGGGGTCCTACGAGCAGTACTTC; CDR3 protein: CASGQGSYEQYF
V gene: TRBV5-6; CDR3 length: 16; J gene: TRBJ1-6; clone size: few; D gene: TRBD1; CDR3 DNA: TGTGCCAGCAGCCCCATGCTCGGGACAGGGTATTCACCCCTCCACTTT; CDR3 protein: CASSPMLGTGYSPLHF
V gene: TRBV3-1/TRBV3-2; CDR3 length: 16; J gene: TRBJ2-5; clone size: once; D gene: TRBD2; CDR3 DNA: TGTGCCAGCAGCCAAGATCGTCTAGCGGGTGGAGAGACCCAGTACTTC; CDR3 protein: CASSQDRLAGGETQYF
V gene: TRBV15; CDR3 length: 15; J gene: TRBJ2-7; clone size: -; D gene: TRBD1; CDR3 DNA: TGTGCCACCAGCAGGCCCGGACAGGGGGCTTACGAGCAGTACTTC; CDR3 protein: CATSRPGQGAYEQYF
V gene: TRBV6-5; CDR3 length: 13; J gene: TRBJ2-7; clone size: -; D gene: TRBD1; CDR3 DNA: TGTGCCAGCAGCTTGGACAGGGGGAGCGAGCAGTACTTC; CDR3 protein: CASSLDRGSEQYF
V gene: TRBV6-5; CDR3 length: 13; J gene: TRBJ2-7; clone size: -; D gene: TRBD1; CDR3 DNA: TGTGCCAGCAGTAGACAGGGGTTCAACGAGCAGTACTTC; CDR3 protein: CASSRQGFNEQYF
V gene: TRBV12-3/TRBV12-4; CDR3 length: 12; J gene: TRBJ2-3; clone size: -; D gene: -; CDR3 DNA: TGTGCCAGCAGTTTCTTCGGGGATACGCAGTATTTT; CDR3 protein: CASSFFGDTQYF
V gene: TRBV28; CDR3 length: 12; J gene: TRBJ2-3; clone size: few; D gene: -; CDR3 DNA: TGTGCCATCAGGGTAGACACAGATACGCAGTATTTT; CDR3 protein: CAIRVDTDTQYF
V gene: TRBV18; CDR3 length: 16; J gene: TRBJ1-1; clone size: few; D gene: TRBD1; CDR3 DNA: TGTGCCAGCTCACGGACAGGGATGGGGATGAACACTGAAGCTTTCTTT; CDR3 protein: CASSRTGMGMNTEAFF
V gene: TRBV5-1; CDR3 length: 15; J gene: TRBJ1-4; clone size: -; D gene: -; CDR3 DNA: TGCGCCAGCAGCTTCCGGACAGACCGAAATGAAAAACTGTTTTTT; CDR3 protein: CASSFRTDRNEKLFF
V gene: TRBV5-1; CDR3 length: 14; J gene: TRBJ2-3; clone size: few; D gene: -; CDR3 DNA: TGCGCCAGCAGCTTCTCCCTCCCCACAGATACGCAGTATTTT; CDR3 protein: CASSFSLPTDTQYF
V gene: TRBV23-1; CDR3 length: 17; J gene: TRBJ1-3; clone size: -; D gene: -; CDR3 DNA: TGCGCCAGCAGTCAATCATGCAGGGATAGCTCTGGAAACACCATATATTTT; CDR3 protein: CASSQSCRDSSGNTIYF
V gene: TRBV4-3; CDR3 length: 15; J gene: TRBJ2-1; clone size: -; D gene: TRBD2; CDR3 DNA: TGCGCCAGCAGCCAGTCTGAGGGACTAGATAATGAGCAGTTCTTC; CDR3 protein: CASSQSEGLDNEQFF
V gene: TRBV5-6; CDR3 length: 16; J gene: TRBJ1-5; clone size: -; D gene: TRBD1; CDR3 DNA: TGTGCCAGCAGCTCCGGGACAGGCTTTAGCAATCAGCCCCAGCATTTT; CDR3 protein: CASSSGTGFSNQPQHF
V gene: TRBV5-1; CDR3 length: 14; J gene: TRBJ2-1; clone size: -; D gene: -; CDR3 DNA: TGCGCCAGCAGCTTGGCCTCAGTCTACAATGAGCAGTTCTTC; CDR3 protein: CASSLASVYNEQFF
V gene: TRBV18; CDR3 length: 15; J gene: TRBJ1-2; clone size: -; D gene: TRBD1; CDR3 DNA: TGTGCCAGCTCACCAGGCCCAGGGGGAGACTATGGCTACACCTTC; CDR3 protein: CASSPGPGGDYGYTF
V gene: TRBV12-3/TRBV12-4; CDR3 length: 12; J gene: TRBJ1-2; clone size: -; D gene: -; CDR3 DNA: TGTGCCAGCTCCGCGGTTCCTTACGGCTACACCTTC; CDR3 protein: CASSAVPYGYTF
V gene: TRBV6-6; CDR3 length: 14; J gene: TRBJ1-2; clone size: -; D gene: -; CDR3 DNA: TGTGCCAGCGTCGACCCTACTACCAACTATGGCTACACCTTC; CDR3 protein: CASVDPTTNYGYTF
V gene: TRBV19; CDR3 length: 12; J gene: TRBJ1-2; clone size: once; D gene: -; CDR3 DNA: TGTGCCTCGAGGACAGCTCTCTATGGCTACACCTTC; CDR3 protein: CASRTALYGYTF
V gene: TRBV10-3; CDR3 length: 15; J gene: TRBJ2-7; clone size: -; D gene: -; CDR3 DNA: TGTGCCATCAGTGAGTCTCGGGCAGGGTTCGACGAGCAGTACTTC; CDR3 protein: CAISESRAGFDEQYF
V gene: TRBV18; CDR3 length: 16; J gene: TRBJ1-4; clone size: -; D gene: TRBD1; CDR3 DNA: TGTGCCAGCTCCGGCGGGACAGCTGCAACTAATGAAAAACTGTTTTTT; CDR3 protein: CASSGGTAATNEKLFF
V gene: TRBV27; CDR3 length: 17; J gene: TRBJ1-6; clone size: -; D gene: TRBD1; CDR3 DNA: TGTGCCAGCAGGGAAAATACCGACAGGGTTGAAAATTCACCCCTCCACTTT; CDR3 protein: CASRENTDRVENSPLHF